One and the same sample provided the 6 T cell receptor beta chains below, sequenced in a study of neurological immune-mediated disorders. TCRdb re-derived calls from the 5' RACE reads in MiXCR, one entry per CDR3 protein. The table has nearly 60,000 distinct CDR3 sequences, 3% to 4% seen once. The sample consisted of PBMCs. The receptors here all came from a woman aged 55 to 70 with multiple sclerosis.

There are many counts of this clonotype. The rearrangement uses TRBV20-1 and TRBJ2-1; TRBD2 matches at 9 bases. Germline CDR1 reads DFQATT; CDR2 reads SNEGSKA (reference sequence). This CDR3 spans 15 amino acids. V was pared by 0 bases and J by 7 bases, with 7 bases of the junction left unmatched. For the CDR3, the DNA is TGCAGTGCTAGAGATCTAGCGGGATCAGGAAATGAGCAGTTCTTC. This gives the protein CSARDLAGSGNEQFF.

In this sample, this clonotype turned up many times. The rearrangement joins TRBV4-2 to TRBJ2-1; no reliable D call. CDR3 length: 15 residues. Germline V lookup: CDR1 LGHNA, CDR2 YNFKEQ. Between the trimmed V and J ends, which lost 0 bases and 2 bases, there was a span of 8 bases. The DNA for the CDR3 is TGTGCCAGCAGCCAAGAAAAGCTAACCTACAATGAGCAGTTCTTC. Protein: CASSQEKLTYNEQFF.

This clonotype was counted ten times or more. The rearrangement joins TRBV12-3 or TRBV12-4 to TRBJ2-7; D remains ambiguous. Trimming stripped 8 bases from V and 4 bases from J, with 12 bases between. This CDR3 has 12 residues. This CDR3 is CASAGLSYEQYF. The CDR3 bases are TGTGCCAGCGCAGGTCTCTCGTACGAGCAGTACTTC.

Ten or more counts support this clonotype. This chain links TRBV15 with TRBJ2-7, with no clear D. Trimming removed 8 bases at V and 0 bases at J, with 14 bases between. The CDR3 has 14 residues. Looked up from germline, CDR1 is LNHNV and CDR2 is YYDKDF (reference sequence). Written as DNA, the CDR3 is TGTGCCACCGCACCAGGCTGGAGCTCCTACGAGCAGTACTTC. Protein product: CATAPGWSSYEQYF.

This clonotype has ten or more counts. The CDR3 spells CASERVSYNEQFF. The CDR3 region has the DNA TGTGCCAGCGAAAGGGTATCCTACAATGAGCAGTTCTTC. This chain connects TRBV7-2 to TRBJ2-1; D gene unclear. Germline V gene lookup returns CDR1 SGHTA and CDR2 FQGNSA. This CDR3 region has 13 residues. The V gene lost 8 bases and the J gene lost 1 base, with 9 bases spanning the gap.

The CDR3 is CASKGRTEAFF. The CDR3 nucleotides read TGTGCCAGTAAAGGACGGACTGAAGCTTTCTTT. The chain links TRBV19 to TRBJ1-1; D gene unclear. The germline V gene encodes CDR1 LNHDA and CDR2 SQIVND (reference sequence). CDR3 size: 11 residues. V was pared by 7 bases and J by 5 bases, with 8 bases between.